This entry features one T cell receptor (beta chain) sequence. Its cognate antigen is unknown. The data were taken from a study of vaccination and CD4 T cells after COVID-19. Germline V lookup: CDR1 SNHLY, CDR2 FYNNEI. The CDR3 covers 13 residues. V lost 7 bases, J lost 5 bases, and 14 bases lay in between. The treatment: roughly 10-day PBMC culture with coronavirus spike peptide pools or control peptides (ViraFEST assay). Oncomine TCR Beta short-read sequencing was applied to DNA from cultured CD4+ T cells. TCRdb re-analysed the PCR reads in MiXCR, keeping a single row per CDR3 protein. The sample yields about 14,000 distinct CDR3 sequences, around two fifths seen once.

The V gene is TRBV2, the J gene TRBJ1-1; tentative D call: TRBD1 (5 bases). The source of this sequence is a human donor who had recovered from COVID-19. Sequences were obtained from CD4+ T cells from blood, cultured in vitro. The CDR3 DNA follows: TGTGCCAGCAAGGGACGTCTCGGAACTGAAGCTTTCTTT. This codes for CASKGRLGTEAFF.